This T cell receptor (beta chain) appears in the sequencing data of a study of post-analysis software for immune sequencing data. The TCR beta cDNA libraries carried unique molecular identifiers. Input populations of roughly 1 to 10 million T cells gave rise to approximately 500,000 cDNA molecules. Each CDR3 protein gets one entry after TCRdb re-called the PCR reads with MiXCR. Of about 170,000 distinct CDR3 sequences listed, about 30% are singletons. Of note for this clonotype: Its antigen is currently unknown.

This CDR3 has 15 residues. The V and J ends lost 6 bases and 11 bases, in that order; junction bases with no gene match: 15. Notes on the study in general: When patients were compared with controls, about 5 TRBV segments were more frequent, TRBV5-6, TRBV5-1 and TRBV20-1 among them.

Sequenced sample: blood. This chain connects TRBV12-3 or TRBV12-4 to TRBJ1-2; 10 positions agree with TRBD1. The sequence derives from a girl under 18 with multiple sclerosis. The CDR3 reads CASRNPGQGEVRYTF. CDR3 in DNA: TGTGCCAGCAGGAACCCCGGACAGGGGGAAGTTAGGTACACCTTC.